This T cell receptor (beta chain) was captured by sequencing in a study of T cell responses to AZD1222 COVID-19 vaccine. Broader study findings: The number of AZD1222 recipients seropositive at baseline was only five or six. The study reported that nearly half of spike-specific TCRs target unmutated variant regions.

Details on this clone: Its antigen is still unknown.

Measured with immunoSEQ multiplex PCR; TCRdb has only the in-frame clones, and not every one. The sample has 180,000 or so clones, 85% to 95% seen once. CDR3 size: 15 residues. Looked up from germline, CDR1 is LGHDT and CDR2 is YNNKEL (reference sequence). Between the trimmed V and J ends, which lost 2 bases and 8 bases, there was a span of 16 bases. This TCR came from an adult who received the AZD1222 COVID-19 vaccine. The starting material was peripheral blood, obtained 28 days after the second AZD1222 dose. J is TRBJ1-3 and V is TRBV3-1 (or the pseudogene TRBV3-2), with TRBD1 as a possible D gene (6 bases). CDR3 sequence reads: CASSQLYTGTYTIYF. For the CDR3, the DNA is TGTGCCAGCAGCCAACTCTATACAGGGACCTACACCATATATTTT.